The 17 T cell receptor beta chains reported below all come from one sample, sequenced in a study of blood T cell repertoires in COVID-19. The data were produced by immunoSEQ multiplex PCR, yet TCRdb's version contains in-frame clones alone and is incomplete. The repertoire includes around 160,000 clones, around 85% of them detected once, and around 8% sits in the top ten. Input material: peripheral blood. The receptors shown here come from a woman in her sixties with COVID-19, enrolled during active disease.

V is TRBV5-8 and J is TRBJ1-1, with D perhaps TRBD1 (5 bases). CDR1 SGHTS and CDR2 YDEGEE come from the germline V gene. The CDR3 is 15 amino acids. Between the trimmed V and J ends, which lost 1 base and 4 bases, there was a span of 14 bases. CDR3 nucleotide sequence: TGTGCCAGCAGCTTGTCTGCAGGGAAGATCACTGAAGCTTTCTTT. This encodes CASSLSAGKITEAFF. Filled out from reference TRBV5-8 and TRBJ1-1, the complete variable domain reads EAGVTQSPTHLIKTRGQQATLRCSPISGHTSVYWYQQALGLGLQFLLWYDEGEERNRGNFPPRFSGRQFPNYSSELNVNALELEDSALYLCASSLSAGKITEAFFGQGTRLTVV.

The rearrangement joins TRBV19 to TRBJ1-5, with a possible D match to TRBD1 (5 bases). Germline V gene sequence: CDR1 LNHDA, CDR2 SQIVND (reference sequence). V shed 3 bases and J shed 2 bases, with 11 bases lying between them. The CDR3 contains 15 residues. The CDR3 loop is CASSIGGVGNQPQHF. The DNA of the CDR3 is TGTGCCAGTAGTATCGGGGGGGTTGGCAATCAGCCCCAGCATTTT.

In its sample, this clone was seen a few times. The J gene is TRBJ1-5, the V gene TRBV6-5; 7 bases map to TRBD1. The J segment lost 0 bases and the V segment lost 5 bases, leaving 1 base of the junction unmatched. The length of the CDR3 is 14 residues. Germline V gives CDR1 MNHEY, CDR2 SVGAGI. The CDR3 sequence is CASSRDSSNQPQHF. Here the CDR3 DNA reads TGTGCCAGCAGTCGGGACAGTAGCAATCAGCCCCAGCATTTT.

V gene TRBV19 combines with J gene TRBJ1-5, with D unresolved. This CDR3 is built from 13 residues. CDR1 is LNHDA, CDR2 SQIVND, per germline (reference sequence). The V end was cut by 2 bases, the J end by 7 bases, with 9 bases between. CDR3 sequence: CASSISEVQPQHF. The CDR3 DNA is TGTGCCAGTAGTATATCGGAGGTCCAGCCCCAGCATTTT.

This chain connects TRBV15 to TRBJ2-5, with 7 positions matching TRBD2. There are 16 residues in the CDR3. Germline lookup yields CDR1 LNHNV and CDR2 YYDKDF (reference sequence). J gave up 2 bases and V 0 bases, and 6 bases lay outside the gene matches. The chain's CDR3 is CATSRDLGGDQETQYF. The CDR3 DNA reads as TGTGCCACCAGCAGAGATTTGGGGGGGGATCAAGAGACCCAGTACTTC.

The genes are TRBV4-1 and TRBJ2-2, with TRBD2 identical over 10 bases. CDR3 length: 18 amino acids. Losses at the gene ends were 1 base for V and 3 bases for J; bases not matched to a gene: 8. Germline CDR1 reads MGHRA; CDR2 reads YSYEKL. This CDR3 reads CASSQGPLSGGYTGELFF. The CDR3 coding sequence is TGCGCCAGCAGCCAAGGGCCCCTTAGCGGGGGGTACACCGGGGAGCTGTTTTTT.

The chain's CDR3 is CATSSGRAGGNTGELFF. The CDR3 DNA sequence: TGTGCCACCAGCAGCGGCAGGGCAGGGGGAAACACCGGGGAGCTGTTTTTT. The V and J genes are TRBV15 and TRBJ2-2, with 7 nucleotides matching TRBD1. V trimming: 3 bases; J trimming: 2 bases; junction bases outside the gene matches: 9. CDR3 length: 17 residues. Germline CDR1 reads LNHNV; CDR2 reads YYDKDF (reference sequence).

The rearrangement joins TRBV7-3 to TRBJ1-1; weak D call: TRBD1 (5 bases). This CDR3 region has 14 residues. Germline V gene sequence: CDR1 SGHTA, CDR2 FQGTGA. Trimming removed 2 bases at V and 4 bases at J, with 11 bases between. The CDR3 coding sequence is TGTGCCAGCAGCTTACACAGGTCAGTCACTGAAGCTTTCTTT. Protein sequence: CASSLHRSVTEAFF. Looking up the rest from reference TRBV7-3 and TRBJ1-1 gives the full variable domain: GAGVSQTPSNKVTEKGKYVELRCDPISGHTALYWYRQSLGQGPEFLIYFQGTGAADDSGLPNDRFFAVRPEGSVSTLKIQRTERGDSAVYLCASSLHRSVTEAFFGQGTRLTVV.

V usage is TRBV14 and J usage is TRBJ2-5, with 7 bases aligning to TRBD1. CDR1 and CDR2 from the germline V gene are SGHDN and FVKESK. Trimming removed 3 bases from V and 4 bases from J; junction bases left unmatched: 8. This CDR3 has 15 amino acids. The CDR3 DNA sequence: TGTGCCAGCAGCCACGCCGACAGGGCGCCAGAGACCCAGTACTTC. Translated: CASSHADRAPETQYF.

This sequence joins TRBV14 and TRBJ1-2; possible D gene TRBD1, 5 bases. Looked up from germline, CDR1 is SGHDN and CDR2 is FVKESK. V lost 1 base and J 4 bases, leaving 13 bases between the germline ends. CDR3 size: 15 residues. CDR3 in DNA: TGTGCCAGCAGCCAAGTCGACAGAAAACTCTATGGCTACACCTTC. It yields the protein CASSQVDRKLYGYTF.

This chain connects TRBV7-9 to TRBJ2-6; TRBD1 matches at 9 bases. CDR1 is SEHNR, CDR2 FQNEAQ, per germline (reference sequence). J gave up 4 bases and V 4 bases, and 11 bases lay outside the gene matches. The CDR3 runs 18 residues. The CDR3 is CASSSTGTGFLGANVLTF. The CDR3 region has the DNA TGTGCCAGCAGCTCGACCGGGACAGGGTTTTTAGGGGCCAACGTCCTGACTTTC.

The rearrangement joins TRBV5-1 to TRBJ2-5, with 11 bases aligning to TRBD1. Trimming took 2 bases from V and 3 from J; bases not matched to a gene: 12. The CDR3 extends over 18 amino acids. The germline V gene encodes CDR1 SGHRS and CDR2 YFSETQ. The CDR3 sequence is CASSFNTRTGGVKETQYF. The CDR3 nucleotides are TGCGCCAGCAGCTTCAACACACGGACAGGGGGCGTTAAAGAGACCCAGTACTTC.

Note on this clone: A junction end diverges from the germline sequence, so it may reflect a read error. The chain has TRBV30 and TRBJ2-6; 10 bases are shared with TRBD2. The CDR3 contains 18 residues. CDR1 is GTSNPN and CDR2 is SVGIG in the germline V gene (reference sequence). The CDR3 spells CGVWGLAGAFSGANVLTF. The CDR3 DNA reads TGCGGGGTTTGGGGCCTAGCGGGGGCCTTCTCTGGGGCCAACGTCCTGACTTTC.

This chain links TRBV3-1 (or the pseudogene TRBV3-2) with TRBJ2-1, with 11 bases matching TRBD2. CDR3 size: 17 residues. Germline lookup yields CDR1 LGHDT and CDR2 YNNKEL (reference sequence). V lost 4 bases to trimming and J lost 10 bases; unmatched junction nucleotides: 15. The CDR3 protein is CASSPSSLAGGGGEQFF. Written as DNA, the CDR3 is TGTGCCAGCAGCCCCAGCTCGCTAGCGGGGGGCGGGGGCGAGCAGTTCTTC.

This clone was found once. The chain couples TRBV6-6 to TRBJ1-2; TRBD1 matches at 7 bases. V was pared by 5 bases and J by 0 bases, with 9 bases of the junction left unmatched. Germline loops: CDR1 MNHNY, CDR2 SVGAGI (reference sequence). This CDR3 region has 16 residues. The CDR3 here is CASSPMGQPTNYGYTF. As DNA, the CDR3 is TGTGCCAGCAGTCCTATGGGACAGCCCACTAACTATGGCTACACCTTC.

The chain uses TRBV19 and TRBJ2-7, with D perhaps matching TRBD2 (5 bases). Trimming took 1 base from V and 3 from J, leaving 10 bases between them. The germline gives CDR1 LNHDA, CDR2 SQIVND (reference sequence). The length of the CDR3 is 14 residues. The CDR3 loop is CASSIGTGLYEQYF. CDR3 bases: TGTGCCAGTAGTATAGGGACTGGGCTCTACGAGCAGTACTTC.

CDR3: CASSYEDIPNYGYTF. The CDR3, as DNA: TGTGCCAGCAGTTACGAGGACATTCCTAACTATGGCTACACCTTC. The chain has TRBV6-6 and TRBJ1-2; maybe TRBD1 (5 bases). The CDR3 spans 15 residues. V was trimmed by 2 bases and J by 0 bases, leaving 10 bases between them. Per the germline V gene, CDR1 is MNHNY and CDR2 is SVGAGI (reference sequence).